The rows below give T cell receptor beta chains drawn from one sample of a study of shared clonotypes between healthy human individuals. Sequencing used immunoSEQ multiplex PCR; TCRdb keeps in-frame clones, though not all of them. The repertoire holds approximately 320,000 clones, approximately 79% seen once, with 10% in the top ten. The specimen was memory CD4+ T cells sorted from blood. The receptors were gathered from a man under 40 in good health. CDR3s include the opening cysteine and the closing phenylalanine or tryptophan. The D gene is left open where the match is weak. Not every row has a clone size; where given, it reads once, few, many or a size class.

TGCAGCGTTCGGGGACGGGAACAGGGGGAAGATACGCAGTATTTT	CSVRGREQGEDTQYF	-	TRBD1	TRBV29-1	TRBJ2-3
TGTGCCAGCAGCTTAGCCTTAGCGGGAGTGGTCTACGAGCAGTACTTC	CASSLALAGVVYEQYF	-	TRBD2	TRBV7-2	TRBJ2-7
TGTGCCAGCAGTTTGGAGGCTAGCTTCGCCGATGAGCAGTTCTTC	CASSLEASFADEQFF	-	-	TRBV28	TRBJ2-1
TGCGCCAGCAGCCAAGGGAGTTGGAGCTCTGGGGCCAACGTCCTGACTTTC	CASSQGSWSSGANVLTF	-	-	TRBV4-3	TRBJ2-6
TGTGCCTGGAGTGTAACCGGGGAGCTGTTTTTT	CAWSVTGELFF	-	-	TRBV30	TRBJ2-2
TGTGCCAGCAGCTTGGGGGGGGTAAGGAGCTCCTACGAGCAGTACTTC	CASSLGGVRSSYEQYF	once	-	TRBV5-4	TRBJ2-7
TGTGCCAGCACCCCCTACGCAACTGGGAACTATGGCTACACCTTC	CASTPYATGNYGYTF	many	-	TRBV6-5	TRBJ1-2
TGTGCCAGCAGCACACAGGGAGCAATGAATGAAAAACTGTTTTTT	CASSTQGAMNEKLFF	-	-	TRBV28	TRBJ1-4
TGTGCCAGCTCGCGACATTCGAACACTGAAGCTTTCTTT	CASSRHSNTEAFF	-	-	TRBV18	TRBJ1-1
TGTGCCAGCAGCTTGAGGTGGAGGGAGTCTGAGCAGTTCTTC	CASSLRWRESEQFF	-	-	TRBV7-2	TRBJ2-1
TGTGCCAGCAGCGCCCTAGCGGGACAAGAGACCCAGTACTTC	CASSALAGQETQYF	-	TRBD2	TRBV9	TRBJ2-5
TGCAGCGTTGAAGAGCCCTGGGCGGTAGCCAAAAACATTCAGTACTTC	CSVEEPWAVAKNIQYF	-	-	TRBV29-1	TRBJ2-4
TGTGCCAGCTCACCACCGAGCAAAAACATTCAGTACTTC	CASSPPSKNIQYF	-	-	TRBV18	TRBJ2-4
TGTGCCAGCAGCCCCGGGACTAGCGGGTACGAGCAGTACTTC	CASSPGTSGYEQYF	-	TRBD2	TRBV6-5	TRBJ2-7
TGTGCCACCAGACCCTTCTCTGGAAACACCATATATTTT	CATRPFSGNTIYF	few	-	TRBV10-3	TRBJ1-3
TGTGCCAGCAGCTTGCCGGGCCTCACAGATACGCAGTATTTT	CASSLPGLTDTQYF	-	-	TRBV5-6	TRBJ2-3
TGTGCCAGCTGCCCCTATCGGGGGGACCAAGAGACCCAGTACTTC	CASCPYRGDQETQYF	-	TRBD2	TRBV2	TRBJ2-5
TGTGCCTGGAGTGTTTCGGTGGTTGGCAATCAGCCCCAGCATTTT	CAWSVSVVGNQPQHF	-	-	TRBV30	TRBJ1-5
TGTGCCAGCATTTCTCCTAGCGGGAGTAGCTACGAGCAGTACTTC	CASISPSGSSYEQYF	few	TRBD2	TRBV6-5	TRBJ2-7
TGTGCCAGCAGCCTACCCCGGACAGACACAGATACGCAGTATTTT	CASSLPRTDTDTQYF	-	-	TRBV5-4	TRBJ2-3
TGTGCCAGCTCAGAAGGGTCACCGGTTCATGGCTACACCTTC	CASSEGSPVHGYTF	few	-	TRBV18	TRBJ1-2
TGTGCCAGCAGTTTAGTAAATATGAACACTGAAGCTTTCTTT	CASSLVNMNTEAFF	-	-	TRBV28	TRBJ1-1
TGTGCCAGCAGCCGCACCGGGACAGGGCGGGCCGAGCAGTACTTC	CASSRTGTGRAEQYF	once	TRBD1	TRBV14	TRBJ2-7
TGTGCCAGCAGCTTAGTGGCCAACTCCTACGAGCAGTACTTC	CASSLVANSYEQYF	-	-	TRBV11-1	TRBJ2-7
TGTGCCAGCAGCTCTAGACTAGCGGGAACACAGGAGACCCAGTACTTC	CASSSRLAGTQETQYF	-	TRBD2	TRBV11-3	TRBJ2-5
TGTGCCAGCAGTAAAACAGGGCCTGTCTCCGAGCAGTACTTC	CASSKTGPVSEQYF	few	-	TRBV27	TRBJ2-7
TGTGCCAGCAGCACCCCAGGGGTGGGCACTGAAGCTTTCTTT	CASSTPGVGTEAFF	-	-	TRBV7-9	TRBJ1-1
TGTGCCAGCAGCTTATTGCGGACAGGGCGTATAGCCTACGAGCAGTACTTC	CASSLLRTGRIAYEQYF	-	TRBD1	TRBV7-2	TRBJ2-7
TGTGCCAGCAGCCAAGTAATGGGACAGGAAGCTTTCTTT	CASSQVMGQEAFF	-	TRBD1	TRBV14	TRBJ1-1
TGTGCCAGCAGCCCTCTGGGCGGGAGAGGGACAGATACGCAGTATTTT	CASSPLGGRGTDTQYF	-	TRBD2	TRBV11-2	TRBJ2-3
TGTGCCAGCAGTGTTTGCGGAGTAAGACGTAGGAAACAGGACTATGGCTACACCTTC	CASSVCGVRRRKQDYGYTF	-	-	TRBV9	TRBJ1-2
TGTGCCAGCAGCTTCGGTTTAGCGGGGGCCCACAATGAGCAGTTCTTC	CASSFGLAGAHNEQFF	-	TRBD2	TRBV5-4	TRBJ2-1
TGCGCCAGCAGCCAAGATGGCCCTAGCTGGCAGGGAGAGACCCAGTACTTC	CASSQDGPSWQGETQYF	-	-	TRBV4-1	TRBJ2-5
TGCGCCAGCAGCCAAGATTTGACCAACCACCTCTACGAGCAGTACTTC	CASSQDLTNHLYEQYF	-	-	TRBV4-1	TRBJ2-7
TGTGCCAGCAGCTCCCGGACAGGGGGCTCCCAGCCCCAGCATTTT	CASSSRTGGSQPQHF	few	TRBD1	TRBV6-6	TRBJ1-5
TGTGCCAGCAGTTTAAGAGGGGGGGACACTGAAGCTTTCTTT	CASSLRGGDTEAFF	-	-	TRBV27	TRBJ1-1
TGTGCCAGCCTCAGCGGGAGGCACAGGGGGGAGCAGTTCTTC	CASLSGRHRGEQFF	-	-	TRBV25-1	TRBJ2-1
TGTGCCAGTAGCTCCTACCCATCCGTGAACACTGAAGCTTTCTTT	CASSSYPSVNTEAFF	-	-	TRBV19	TRBJ1-1
TGTGCCAGCAGTCTTCTAACCCGGGTACGGGAGCAGTACTTC	CASSLLTRVREQYF	-	-	TRBV6-5	TRBJ2-7
TGTGCCAGCAGCTTGGAAGTCGATCTGTTTTTT	CASSLEVDLFF	-	-	TRBV5-5	TRBJ2-2